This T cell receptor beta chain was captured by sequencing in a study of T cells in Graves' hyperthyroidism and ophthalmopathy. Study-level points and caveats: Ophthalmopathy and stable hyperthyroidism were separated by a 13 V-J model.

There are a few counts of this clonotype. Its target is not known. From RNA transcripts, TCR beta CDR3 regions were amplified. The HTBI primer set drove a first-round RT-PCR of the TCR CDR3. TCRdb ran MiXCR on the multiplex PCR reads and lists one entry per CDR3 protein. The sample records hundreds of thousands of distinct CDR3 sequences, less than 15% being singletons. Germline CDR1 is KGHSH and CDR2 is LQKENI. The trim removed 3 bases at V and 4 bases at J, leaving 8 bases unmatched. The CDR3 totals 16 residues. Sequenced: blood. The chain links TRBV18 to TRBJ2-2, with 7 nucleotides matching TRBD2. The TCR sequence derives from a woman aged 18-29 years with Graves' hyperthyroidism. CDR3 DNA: TGTGCCAGCTCACCGTGGCTAGCGGAATTCACCGGGGAGCTGTTTTTT. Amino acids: CASSPWLAEFTGELFF. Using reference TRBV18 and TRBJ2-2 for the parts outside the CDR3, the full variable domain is NAGVMQNPRHLVRRRGQEARLRCSPMKGHSHVYWYRQLPEEGLKFMVYLQKENIIDESGMPKERFSAEFPKEGPSILRIQQVVRGDSAAYFCASSPWLAEFTGELFFGEGSRLTVL.